This T cell receptor (beta chain) stems from a study of T-cell memory formation after mild COVID-19. Study-wide results and caveats: Pre-infection memory carried some responding clones, suggesting that cross-reactive memory joined.

CDR1 is MNHEY, CDR2 SVGAGI, per germline. The V end was cut by 8 bases, the J end by 3 bases, with 16 bases between. CDR3 length: 14 residues. With regard to this clonotype: Its target is not known.

TCRdb ran MiXCR on the 5' RACE reads and lists one entry per CDR3 protein. Among about 290,000 distinct CDR3 sequences listed, about 16% were seen once. The source material was PBMCs or a T cell subset sorted from them (not recorded which). The TCR originated in a young man who had mild COVID-19 (a few samples of this study predate the infection). Cell type and time point are not known. The chain couples TRBV6-5 to TRBJ1-2, with D perhaps matching TRBD1 (5 bases). The CDR3 region is CASSAGRRDYGYTF. The CDR3 nucleotides read TGTGCCAGCTCGGCGGGGCGGAGAGACTATGGCTACACCTTC.